The 30 T cell receptor beta chains in this list originate from one sample, sequenced in a study of shared clonotypes between healthy human individuals. The repertoire was sequenced with immunoSEQ multiplex PCR; TCRdb's copy has only in-frame clones and lacks some. This table has more than 500,000 clones, around 95% appearing once. Sequences were obtained from naive CD4+ T cells sorted from blood. Documented subset: CD45RA+ positively selected. All receptors derive from a woman aged 30 to 39 in good health.

A note on this clone: The same CDR3 arises from other DNA sequences in this sample as well. The chain couples TRBV5-1 to TRBJ2-5; TRBD2 matches 7 bases. This CDR3 spans 13 amino acids. Trimming cost V 2 bases and J 4 bases; bases outside gene matches: 2. The germline V gene encodes CDR1 SGHRS and CDR2 YFSETQ. The CDR3 sequence is CASSFGGRETQYF. In DNA, the CDR3 is TGCGCCAGCAGCTTCGGGGGGAGAGAGACCCAGTACTTC.

The rearrangement links TRBV28 to TRBJ2-7; 7 nucleotides match TRBD1. The CDR3 runs to 15 residues. V was clipped by 5 bases and J by 3 bases; unmatched bases: 10. Per the germline V gene, CDR1 is MDHEN and CDR2 is SYDVKM. The CDR3 here is CASSPGTASFYEQYF. In DNA form, the CDR3 reads TGTGCCAGCAGTCCCGGGACAGCGTCCTTCTACGAGCAGTACTTC.

The chain employs TRBV6-5 and TRBJ2-3; D is undetermined. Germline CDR1 reads MNHEY; CDR2 reads SVGAGI. This CDR3 is 11 amino acids long. V was clipped by 1 base and J by 6 bases, with 2 bases between them. CDR3 amino acids: CASSYLDTQYF. The CDR3 nucleotides are TGTGCCAGCAGTTACTTGGATACGCAGTATTTT.

The V and J genes are TRBV28 and TRBJ1-3, with D maybe TRBD1 (5 bases). Germline values: CDR1 MDHEN, CDR2 SYDVKM. Trimming stripped 3 bases from V and 3 bases from J, with 12 bases between. The CDR3 contains 15 residues. DNA for the CDR3: TGTGCCAGCAGTTTGTCACAGGCGGGTGGAAACACCATATATTTT. This encodes CASSLSQAGGNTIYF.

The chain uses TRBV25-1 and TRBJ2-7, with 9 bases lining up with TRBD1. This CDR3 spans 15 amino acids. V dropped 3 bases and J dropped 5; count of bases not matched to a gene: 8. Per germline, CDR1 MGHDK and CDR2 SYGVNS. The CDR3 is CASSDKGQGLHEQYF. The CDR3 nucleotides are TGTGCCAGCAGTGATAAGGGACAGGGTTTACACGAGCAGTACTTC.

The V call is TRBV6-5, the J call TRBJ1-1; no definite D call. The CDR3 consists of 15 residues. The germline CDR1 and CDR2 sequences are MNHEY and SVGAGI. V was shortened by 2 bases and J by 1 base, with 11 bases between the two germline ends. CDR3 sequence reads: CASSYLAGSNTEAFF. The CDR3 bases are TGTGCCAGCAGTTACCTGGCGGGCTCGAACACTGAAGCTTTCTTT.

As to this clone: A read error may produce the germline difference seen at one junction end. The chain carries TRBV11-3 and TRBJ1-2; D unresolved. This CDR3 has 14 residues. CDR1 is SGHNT, CDR2 YENEEA, per germline. The CDR3 region has the DNA TGTGCCAGCAGCGATCACGCGGTATTTTCGGGCGACGACTTC. It codes for CASSDHAVFSGDDF.

The genes are TRBV28 and TRBJ1-2; D is unresolved. Trimming took off 5 bases at V and 3 bases at J, with 13 bases between the two ends. CDR3 length: 14 amino acids. Germline V gene sequence: CDR1 MDHEN, CDR2 SYDVKM. The CDR3 protein is CASSASRGYYGYTF. The CDR3 coding sequence is TGTGCCAGCAGTGCCTCACGAGGGTACTATGGCTACACCTTC.

The genes are TRBV19 and TRBJ2-6; 7 bases agree with TRBD2. V shed 0 bases and J 2 bases; nucleotides not matched to a gene: 4. The length of the CDR3 is 17 residues. Per the germline V gene, CDR1 is LNHDA and CDR2 is SQIVND (reference sequence). In DNA, the CDR3 is TGTGCCAGTAGTATAGAGGCAGGGACTACTGGGGCCAACGTCCTGACTTTC. It codes for CASSIEAGTTGANVLTF.

The V and J genes are TRBV5-4 and TRBJ2-1, with D perhaps TRBD2 (6 bases). V dropped 5 bases and J dropped 3 bases, with 15 bases sitting between them. The CDR3 has 15 residues. Germline values: CDR1 SGHNT, CDR2 YYREEE (reference sequence). CDR3 protein: CASRTTTSSYNEQFF. In nucleotides, the CDR3 is TGTGCCAGCAGGACAACCACTAGCAGCTACAATGAGCAGTTCTTC. Complete variable domain (other parts from reference TRBV5-4 and TRBJ2-1): ETGVTQSPTHLIKTRGQQVTLRCSSQSGHNTVSWYQQALGQGPQFIFQYYREEENGRGNFPPRFSGLQFPNYSSELNVNALELDDSALYLCASRTTTSSYNEQFFGPGTRLTVL.

The chain joins TRBV2 to TRBJ2-3; D not certain. Trimming took off 4 bases at V and 1 base at J, with 9 bases between the two ends. The CDR3 length is 14 residues. Germline values: CDR1 SNHLY, CDR2 FYNNEI. This CDR3 reads CASSASLRTDTQYF. The CDR3 DNA reads as TGTGCCAGCAGTGCGTCCCTGCGCACAGATACGCAGTATTTT.

V gene TRBV7-9 combines with J gene TRBJ1-2, with D possibly matching TRBD1 (5 bases). Between the trimmed V and J ends, which lost 5 bases and 5 bases, there was a span of 12 bases. This CDR3 has 13 amino acids. CDR1 is SEHNR, CDR2 FQNEAQ, per germline (reference sequence). This chain's CDR3 is CASSLDRGYGYTF. Written as DNA, the CDR3 is TGTGCCAGCAGCCTTGATAGGGGTTATGGCTACACCTTC.

The chain couples TRBV6-6 to TRBJ2-3, with D possibly being TRBD1 (6 bases). The ends were cut back, 6 bases at V and 0 bases at J, with 16 bases in the middle. The length of the CDR3 is 16 residues. Germline values: CDR1 MNHNY, CDR2 SVGAGI (reference sequence). DNA of the CDR3: TGTGCCAGCAGCGACGGGACAACCACTAGCACAGATACGCAGTATTTT. The encoded protein is CASSDGTTTSTDTQYF.

The chain uses TRBV10-3 and TRBJ1-2; D gene uncertain. This CDR3 region has 13 residues. The V end was cut by 10 bases, the J end by 6 bases, with 18 bases between. Germline V CDR1 and CDR2: ENHRY, SYGVKD. The CDR3 is CASQGRKENGYTF. The CDR3 DNA sequence: TGTGCCAGCCAAGGCCGGAAGGAGAATGGCTACACCTTC.

This clone was seen just once. This chain joins TRBV5-1 and TRBJ2-3; 8 nucleotides line up with TRBD2. CDR1 is SGHRS, CDR2 YFSETQ, per germline. The CDR3 extends over 15 amino acids. V was pared by 4 bases and J by 4 bases, with 8 bases of the junction left unmatched. Written as DNA, the CDR3 is TGCGCCAGCAGCATTAGCGGGGTCCTCGCAGATACGCAGTATTTT. Amino acid sequence: CASSISGVLADTQYF.

The chain has TRBV7-9 and TRBJ2-7; D perhaps matches TRBD1 (5 bases). The CDR3 has 15 amino acids. Germline CDR1 reads SEHNR; CDR2 reads FQNEAQ (reference sequence). The ends were cut back, 5 bases at V and 2 bases at J, with 16 bases in the middle. CDR3 loop: CASSNQGAVTYEQYF. CDR3 sequence (DNA): TGTGCCAGCAGCAACCAGGGTGCAGTGACCTACGAGCAGTACTTC.

V is TRBV5-1 and J is TRBJ2-7, with 9 positions matching TRBD2. CDR3 length: 18 residues. Germline CDR1 is SGHRS and CDR2 is YFSETQ. Trimming cost V 0 bases and J 3 bases; bases outside gene matches: 13. The CDR3 region is CASSLANQAGGSSYEQYF. Here the CDR3 DNA reads TGCGCCAGCAGCTTGGCCAATCAGGCGGGAGGGTCCAGCTACGAGCAGTACTTC.

The chain couples TRBV5-1 to TRBJ2-7; the match to TRBD1 covers 12 bases. Trimming cost V 5 bases and J 7 bases; bases outside gene matches: 13. The germline gives CDR1 SGHRS, CDR2 YFSETQ. CDR3 length: 16 residues. Here the CDR3 reads CASSEGTGGLVGEQYF. The CDR3 region has the DNA TGCGCCAGCAGTGAGGGGACAGGGGGCTTGGTGGGTGAGCAGTACTTC.

This clone was found once. The CDR3 region is CASRRLAANTGELFF. CDR3 coding DNA: TGTGCCAGCAGAAGACTAGCGGCGAACACCGGGGAGCTGTTTTTT. The rearrangement joins TRBV6-1 to TRBJ2-2; 9 bases align to TRBD2. Germline V gene lookup returns CDR1 MNHNS and CDR2 SASEGT. Germline trimming cut 6 bases from V and 0 bases from J; bases unmatched to any gene: 2. There are 15 residues in the CDR3.

This sequence joins TRBV6-5 and TRBJ1-2; no firm D call. CDR1 MNHEY and CDR2 SVGAGI come from the germline V gene. This CDR3 has 11 amino acids. V was shortened by 10 bases and J by 7 bases, with 13 bases between the two germline ends. CDR3: CATYGYLGYTF. The CDR3 nucleotides read TGTGCCACCTACGGCTATCTTGGCTACACCTTC.

The chain has TRBV18 and TRBJ2-5; 8 bases line up with TRBD2. Germline V CDR1 and CDR2: KGHSH, LQKENI. This CDR3 comprises 15 residues. With V trimmed by 4 bases and J by 4 bases, 8 bases remained unmatched. CDR3 region: CASSHGLAPSETQYF. The CDR3 coding sequence is TGTGCCAGCTCACACGGACTAGCTCCGTCAGAGACCCAGTACTTC.

The V call is TRBV28, the J call TRBJ2-1, with D perhaps matching TRBD2 (6 bases). Germline values: CDR1 MDHEN, CDR2 SYDVKM. CDR3 length: 14 residues. Trimming shortened V by 7 bases and J by 6 bases, and 16 bases separated the two germline ends. CDR3 in amino acids: CASMTGARRNEQFF. CDR3 coding DNA: TGTGCCAGCATGACGGGAGCCCGTCGCAATGAGCAGTTCTTC.

The V and J genes are TRBV6-1 and TRBJ2-5; D gene uncertain. Germline V gene data show CDR1 as MNHNS and CDR2 as SASEGT. The CDR3 loop spans 12 amino acids. Trimming pared 5 bases from V and 5 bases from J, leaving 9 bases between. CDR3 sequence: CASSSTRETQYF. CDR3 sequence (DNA): TGTGCCAGCAGTTCGACAAGGGAGACCCAGTACTTC.

The chain employs TRBV6-1 and TRBJ1-1, with D tentatively TRBD1 (5 bases). The CDR3 runs 13 residues. Per germline, CDR1 MNHNS and CDR2 SASEGT. Trimming took off 1 base at V and 7 bases at J, with 10 bases between the two ends. CDR3 nucleotide sequence: TGTGCCAGCAGTGAAGAGTTAAGGGGTGAAGCTTTCTTT. Translation gives CASSEELRGEAFF.

This clone was picked up a small number of times. This chain links TRBV5-6 with TRBJ1-1, with D uncertain. This CDR3 has 12 amino acids. Germline CDR1 and CDR2: SGHDT and YYEEEE. Trimming left V 1 base short and J 5 bases short, with 6 bases between. In nucleotides, the CDR3 is TGTGCCAGCAGCTTGTGGGAAACTGAAGCTTTCTTT. It codes for CASSLWETEAFF.

Turning to this clone: The same CDR3 also results from other DNA sequences found in this sample. The chain employs TRBV28 and TRBJ1-1; D ambiguous. Germline CDR1 reads MDHEN; CDR2 reads SYDVKM. Trimming shortened V by 6 bases and J by 0 bases, and 8 bases separated the two germline ends. CDR3 length equals 13 residues. CDR3 protein: CASSPLLNTEAFF. The CDR3 bases are TGTGCCAGCAGCCCCTTGTTGAACACTGAAGCTTTCTTT.

As DNA, the CDR3 is TGCGCCAGCGGACGGAGAGGGGGGACTGAAGCTTTCTTT. This sequence encodes CASGRRGGTEAFF. The rearrangement links TRBV4-1 to TRBJ1-1, with D maybe TRBD1 (6 bases). Germline loops: CDR1 MGHRA, CDR2 YSYEKL. V lost 8 bases and J 5 bases, leaving 15 bases between the germline ends. This CDR3 contains 13 residues.

The chain is built from TRBV28 and TRBJ1-3, with a tentative D call TRBD1 (5 bases). This CDR3 is built from 14 residues. The germline V and J ends were trimmed by 1 base and 7 bases, with 11 bases remaining between them. The germline V gene encodes CDR1 MDHEN and CDR2 SYDVKM. The CDR3 loop reads CASSLSAGGNTIYF. CDR3 coding DNA: TGTGCCAGCAGTTTATCGGCGGGGGGTAACACCATATATTTT.

This chain uses TRBV30 with TRBJ1-6; the D is unclear. V was trimmed by 0 bases and J by 8 bases, leaving 5 bases between them. The CDR3 totals 12 residues. CDR1 and CDR2 from the germline V gene are GTSNPN and SVGIG (reference sequence). The CDR3 spells CAWSVPYSPLHF. The DNA of the CDR3 is TGTGCCTGGAGTGTGCCATATTCACCCCTCCACTTT.

This chain uses TRBV19 with TRBJ2-1, with D perhaps given as TRBD1 or TRBD2 (5 bases each). The CDR3 covers 14 residues. The germline gives CDR1 LNHDA, CDR2 SQIVND (reference sequence). The ends were cut back, 1 base at V and 5 bases at J, with 9 bases in the middle. The CDR3 loop is CASSIVGTDNEQFF. CDR3 DNA: TGTGCCAGTAGTATAGTGGGGACCGACAATGAGCAGTTCTTC.